This entry lists 15 T cell receptor beta chains sequenced from one sample in a study of CD8+CD57+ T cells in acquired aplastic anemia. CDR3 and TCR beta VDJ profiling relied on a genomic DNA template. MiXCR, applied by TCRdb to the reads, yields one record per CDR3 protein. The data contain roughly 300,000 distinct CDR3 sequences, roughly half of them seen just once; the ten biggest clones take up 6.5% to 10%. The sequencing sample was made of sorted CD4+, CD8+, or CD8+CD57+ T cells (not recorded which) from PBMCs. These receptors came from a human donor with severe aplastic anemia or a healthy control (not recorded which).

This chain links TRBV10-3 with TRBJ1-2, with TRBD1 identical over 11 bases. Unmatched junction bases numbered 9, after V lost 5 bases and J lost 4 bases. Germline CDR1 and CDR2: ENHRY and SYGVKD. The CDR3 is made up of 16 amino acids. CDR3 amino acids: CAISSGTGGGGYGYTF. The CDR3 DNA follows: TGTGCCATCAGTTCCGGGACAGGGGGTGGGGGCTATGGCTACACCTTC.

This clonotype occurred many times. The V gene is TRBV28, the J gene TRBJ2-7, with 10 bases identical to TRBD1. The germline gives CDR1 MDHEN, CDR2 SYDVKM. CDR3 size: 15 residues. V lost 1 base, J lost 4 bases, and 4 bases stayed unmatched. CDR3 amino acids: CASSLSGTGEYEQYF. CDR3 nucleotides: TGTGCCAGCAGTTTATCAGGGACAGGGGAGTACGAGCAGTACTTC. The variable domain in full, completed from reference TRBV28 and TRBJ2-7, reads DVKVTQSSRYLVKRTGEKVFLECVQDMDHENMFWYRQDPGLGLRLIYFSYDVKMKEKGDIPEGYSVSREKKERFSLILESASTNQTSMYLCASSLSGTGEYEQYFGPGTRLTVT.

This clonotype was counted only a few times. This chain joins TRBV6-1 and TRBJ1-2; tentative D call: TRBD1 (5 bases). Trimming left V 7 bases short and J 2 bases short, with 8 bases between. Per the germline V gene, CDR1 is MNHNS and CDR2 is SASEGT. CDR3 length: 12 residues. CDR3 bases: TGTGCCAGCATCTCAGGGAACTATGGCTACACCTTC. Translated: CASISGNYGYTF.

V gene TRBV29-1 combines with J gene TRBJ1-1; D is undetermined. The V gene's germline CDR1 is SQVTM and CDR2 ANQGSEA. The CDR3 runs to 12 residues. V lost 7 bases and J lost 5, with 14 bases in between. The CDR3 DNA follows: TGCAGCGCCCGTAGCAGGAAGACTGAAGCTTTCTTT. This codes for CSARSRKTEAFF.

As to this clonotype: A clone one base away is much larger, so this may be a read error. This chain uses TRBV7-2 with TRBJ1-2, with unresolved D. The CDR3 runs 14 residues. Germline V gives CDR1 SGHTA, CDR2 FQGNSA. Trimming removed 8 bases from V and 2 bases from J, with 15 bases in between. CDR3 protein: CASGQVRQNYGYTF. DNA for the CDR3: TGTGCCAGCGGCCAAGTACGGCAGAACTATGGCTACACCTTC.

This clonotype has only one observation. The V gene is TRBV7-9, the J gene TRBJ1-4; maybe TRBD1 (6 bases). Deletions cut 4 bases from V and 4 bases from J, with 10 bases between. The CDR3 has 14 amino acids. Germline assignment: CDR1 SEHNR and CDR2 FQNEAQ (reference sequence). The CDR3, as DNA: TGTGCCAGCAGCTATTTGGACAGTAATGAAAAACTGTTTTTT. It translates to CASSYLDSNEKLFF.

The V gene is TRBV2, the J gene TRBJ1-1; 9 bases are shared with TRBD1. The V gene end was trimmed by 5 bases and the J gene end by 4 bases; junction bases not matched to a gene: 8. Looked up from germline, CDR1 is SNHLY and CDR2 is FYNNEI. The CDR3 spans 15 residues. Here the CDR3 reads CASSITQGAGTEAFF. The CDR3 coding sequence is TGTGCCAGCAGTATTACACAGGGGGCGGGCACTGAAGCTTTCTTT.

V gene TRBV24-1 combines with J gene TRBJ2-1, with TRBD1 matching 7 bases. CDR3 length: 16 amino acids. Per the germline V gene, CDR1 is KGHDR and CDR2 is SFDVKD. V trimming: 3 bases; J trimming: 6 bases; junction bases outside the gene matches: 10. Written as DNA, the CDR3 is TGTGCCACCAGTGATCCCAGGGGGAGTCGGGGCAATGAGCAGTTCTTC. Its translation is CATSDPRGSRGNEQFF.

V and J are TRBV7-2 and TRBJ2-1; 10 bases match TRBD2. Germline loops: CDR1 SGHTA, CDR2 FQGNSA. This CDR3 contains 15 residues. V lost 4 bases to trimming and J lost 4 bases; unmatched junction nucleotides: 4. As DNA, the CDR3 is TGTGCCAGCAGCTGGAGCGGGGGGGGGTACAATGAGCAGTTCTTC. This gives the protein CASSWSGGGYNEQFF.

This chain connects TRBV11-1 to TRBJ1-1; D call uncertain. V lost 5 bases and J lost 3, with 13 bases in between. The CDR3 is 14 residues long. Germline assignment: CDR1 SGHAT and CDR2 FQDESV (reference sequence). CDR3 protein: CASSGNGHHTEAFF. Here the CDR3 DNA reads TGTGCCAGCAGCGGTAATGGGCACCACACTGAAGCTTTCTTT.

This clonotype came up once. Germline is not matched at one junction end, which may reflect a read error. J is TRBJ2-7 and V is TRBV20-1; tentative D call: TRBD1 (6 bases). Germline CDR1 is DFQATT and CDR2 is SNEGSKA (reference sequence). CDR3 length: 12 residues. The CDR3 nucleotides are TGCGGTGCTAGACCCCGGGACATCGAGCAGTACTTC. Its protein product is CGARPRDIEQYF.

This rearrangement joins TRBV6-4 to TRBJ2-1, with 7 bases fitting TRBD2. This CDR3 comprises 16 residues. Germline CDR1 MRHNA, CDR2 SNTAGT. The V gene end was trimmed by 2 bases and the J gene end by 1 base; junction bases not matched to a gene: 5. The CDR3 protein is CASSDTSVGSYNEQFF. The CDR3 DNA is TGTGCCAGCAGTGACACTAGCGTAGGGTCCTACAATGAGCAGTTCTTC.

At least ten counts were recorded for this clonotype. The gene calls are TRBV29-1 and TRBJ2-3; D gene unclear. The germline CDR1 and CDR2 sequences are SQVTM and ANQGSEA. Deletions cut 4 bases from V and 2 bases from J, with 13 bases between. This CDR3 has 14 residues. The CDR3 DNA reads as TGCAGCGTTGGACTTACCGCTTACACAGATACGCAGTATTTT. This encodes CSVGLTAYTDTQYF.

The V gene is TRBV11-2, the J gene TRBJ1-6; a possible D gene is TRBD1 (5 bases). This CDR3 is built from 15 residues. Trimming removed 5 bases from V and 11 bases from J, with 19 bases in between. CDR1 and CDR2 from the germline V gene are SGHAT and FQNNGV. The chain's CDR3 is CASSQQGASVAPLHF. CDR3 DNA: TGTGCCAGCAGCCAGCAGGGAGCCTCCGTGGCACCCCTCCACTTT.

V usage is TRBV12-3 or TRBV12-4 and J usage is TRBJ1-6; a possible D gene is TRBD1 (5 bases). The CDR3 has 12 residues. V lost 3 bases, J lost 10 bases, and 7 bases lay in between. The CDR3 DNA follows: TGTGCCAGCAGTTTGGGGCACTCACCCCTCCACTTT. Translating it yields CASSLGHSPLHF.